This T cell receptor (beta chain) was sequenced in a study of blood T cell repertoires in COVID-19. Study-level information: PBMCs, B-cell-depleted T cells, or T cells were the source of the cDNA or gDNA that made up the material.

TCRdb's copy holds only in-frame clones and misses some; the assay was immunoSEQ multiplex PCR. The sample lists 150,000 to 200,000 clones; about 89% were seen once. CDR1 is ENHRY and CDR2 is SYGVKD in the germline V gene. V was clipped by 6 bases and J by 6 bases; unmatched bases: 12. The CDR3 loop spans 15 amino acids. The clonotype comes from a man aged 35-49 years with acute or convalescent COVID-19. The chain links TRBV10-3 to TRBJ1-2; 8 bases are shared with TRBD1. The sample was peripheral blood. The CDR3 DNA follows: TGTGCCATCAGCCACCCTACAGGGGGAGTTGATGGCTACACCTTC. Its translation: CAISHPTGGVDGYTF.